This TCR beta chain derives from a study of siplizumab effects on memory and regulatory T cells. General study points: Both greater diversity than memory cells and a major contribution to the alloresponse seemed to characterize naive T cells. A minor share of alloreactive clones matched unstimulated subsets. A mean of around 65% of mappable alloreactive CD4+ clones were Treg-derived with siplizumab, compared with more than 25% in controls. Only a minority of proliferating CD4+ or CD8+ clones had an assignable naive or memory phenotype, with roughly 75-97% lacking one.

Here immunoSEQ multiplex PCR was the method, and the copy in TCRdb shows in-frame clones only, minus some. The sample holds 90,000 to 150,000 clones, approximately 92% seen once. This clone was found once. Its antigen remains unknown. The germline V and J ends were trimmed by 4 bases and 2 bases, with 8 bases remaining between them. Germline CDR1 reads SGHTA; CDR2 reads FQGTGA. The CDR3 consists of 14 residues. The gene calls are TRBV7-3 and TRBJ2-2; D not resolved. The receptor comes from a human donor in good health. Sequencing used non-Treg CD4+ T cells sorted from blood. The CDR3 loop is CASSSQVNTGELFF. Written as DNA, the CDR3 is TGTGCCAGCAGCTCACAAGTAAACACCGGGGAGCTGTTTTTT.